A selection of T cell receptor beta chains follows, all from one sample in a study of response to subunit inactivated influenza vaccine. One entry per CDR3 protein results from TCRdb running MiXCR on the RT-PCR reads. The table lists hundreds of thousands of distinct CDR3 sequences, 12% to 15% of them singletons. The input for sequencing was PBMCs from blood, taken 14 to 15 days before vaccination. The receptors were gathered from a man over 45 who received an inactivated influenza vaccine. The CDR3 runs from the conserved cysteine through the conserved F or W.

j_gene: TRBJ2-3
v_gene: TRBV4-2
CDR3aa: CASSQKQGGGTDTQYF

j_gene: TRBJ2-3
v_gene: TRBV4-3
CDR3aa: CASSQDTGTGFYFTDTQYF

j_gene: TRBJ1-1
v_gene: TRBV12-3/TRBV12-4
CDR3aa: CASSLAGGFEAFF

j_gene: TRBJ2-3
v_gene: TRBV20-1
CDR3aa: CSASGTRGGTDTQYF

j_gene: TRBJ2-7
v_gene: TRBV6-2/TRBV6-3
CDR3aa: CASKIAQNLPYEQYF

j_gene: TRBJ2-5
v_gene: TRBV19
CDR3aa: CASRSTGGSETQYF

j_gene: TRBJ1-3
v_gene: TRBV7-2
CDR3aa: CASSLERPQGANTIYF

j_gene: TRBJ2-1
v_gene: TRBV12-3/TRBV12-4
CDR3aa: CASSQGASEFF

j_gene: TRBJ2-3
v_gene: TRBV30
CDR3aa: CAWSPQTDTQYF

j_gene: TRBJ2-7
v_gene: TRBV20-1
CDR3aa: CSARGRQPRSYEQYF

j_gene: TRBJ2-7
v_gene: TRBV11-2
CDR3aa: CASSLAQGRAYEQYF

j_gene: TRBJ2-4
v_gene: TRBV4-1
CDR3aa: CASSQDPWERGDQYF

j_gene: TRBJ2-7
v_gene: TRBV9
CDR3aa: CASSLSGQPYEQYF

j_gene: TRBJ2-2
v_gene: TRBV9
CDR3aa: CASSVAGANTGELFF

j_gene: TRBJ1-1
v_gene: TRBV4-2
CDR3aa: CASSQDHRDGWTEAFF

j_gene: TRBJ1-2
v_gene: TRBV27
CDR3aa: CASSLSGNPGYTF

j_gene: TRBJ2-1
v_gene: TRBV10-3
CDR3aa: CAVSPAGSSYNEQFF

j_gene: TRBJ2-1
v_gene: TRBV20-1
CDR3aa: CSASSGTSGRYEQFF

j_gene: TRBJ2-3
v_gene: TRBV24-1
CDR3aa: CATSEPGRPLPHTQYF

j_gene: TRBJ2-5
v_gene: TRBV15
CDR3aa: CATSRVGGQETQYF

j_gene: TRBJ2-3
v_gene: TRBV5-1
CDR3aa: CASSLEGTSGSTDTQYF

j_gene: TRBJ2-1
v_gene: TRBV29-1
CDR3aa: CSVARTSGNDEQFF

j_gene: TRBJ2-1
v_gene: TRBV7-9
CDR3aa: CASSSGSGTRNYNEQFF

j_gene: TRBJ2-5
v_gene: TRBV5-1
CDR3aa: CASSLSGTQETQYF

j_gene: TRBJ2-7
v_gene: TRBV12-3/TRBV12-4
CDR3aa: CASSSDLAYEQYF

j_gene: TRBJ2-5
v_gene: TRBV20-1
CDR3aa: CSARELAGRQETQYF

j_gene: TRBJ2-3
v_gene: TRBV20-1
CDR3aa: CSARANLAGPKGPSTQYF

j_gene: TRBJ1-2
v_gene: TRBV28
CDR3aa: CASRAGQGRGYTF

j_gene: TRBJ2-1
v_gene: TRBV4-2
CDR3aa: CASSQAGGRTNNEQFF